Following are 15 T cell receptor beta chains from one sample sequenced in a study of blood T cell repertoires in COVID-19. Using immunoSEQ multiplex PCR, the repertoire was profiled, and TCRdb retains in-frame clones only, with some absent. This sample has around 270,000 clones; 75% to 95% occur once, and the top ten carry about 2.5%. Source material: peripheral blood. These receptors were collected from a person aged 18 to 35 with COVID-19, enrolled during active disease.

This clone appeared once. A read error may account for a junction end that differs from germline. This CDR3 reads CASRPRDRGRDSDQPQHF. The DNA of the CDR3 is TGTGCCAGCAGACCCCGGGACAGGGGGAGAGATAGCGATCAGCCCCAGCATTTT. This rearrangement joins TRBV5-4 to TRBJ1-5, with 11 bases that match TRBD1. CDR1 is SGHNT, CDR2 YYREEE, per germline (reference sequence). The CDR3 runs 18 residues.

J is TRBJ1-6 and V is TRBV6-5; 7 bases match TRBD1. The ends lost 6 bases at V and 7 bases at J; junction bases unmatched: 6. Germline V gives CDR1 MNHEY, CDR2 SVGAGI. CDR3 length equals 14 residues. In nucleotides, the CDR3 is TGTGCCAGCAGGAAACAGGGGTGGAATTCACCCCTCCACTTT. This gives the protein CASRKQGWNSPLHF.

The chain recombines TRBV5-6 with TRBJ1-5; perhaps TRBD1 as D (6 bases). The germline V and J ends were trimmed by 3 bases and 3 bases, with 16 bases remaining between them. CDR3 length equals 16 residues. In germline, CDR1 is SGHDT, CDR2 YYEEEE. The CDR3 coding sequence is TGTGCCAGCAGCTGGGGACAAGGCTGGCTCAATCAGCCCCAGCATTTT. Amino acid sequence: CASSWGQGWLNQPQHF.

The chain links TRBV2 to TRBJ1-5; a possible D gene is TRBD1 (6 bases). This CDR3 region has 16 residues. V was clipped by 1 base and J by 2 bases, with 12 bases between them. Germline CDR1 reads SNHLY; CDR2 reads FYNNEI. DNA for the CDR3: TGTGCCAGCAGTGAAGGGGCAGGGGTCCGCAATCAGCCCCAGCATTTT. As protein: CASSEGAGVRNQPQHF.

This chain uses TRBV9 with TRBJ1-3; D may be TRBD1 (6 bases). Trimming shortened V by 1 base and J by 0 bases, and 8 bases separated the two germline ends. The CDR3 runs 15 residues. Germline CDR1 is SGDLS and CDR2 is YYNGEE. The CDR3: CASSVRDNSGNTIYF. The CDR3 nucleotides read TGTGCCAGCAGCGTAAGGGACAACTCTGGAAACACCATATATTTT.

The gene calls are TRBV27 and TRBJ1-2; possible D gene TRBD1, 6 bases. V lost 5 bases and J 8 bases, leaving 24 bases between the germline ends. Germline V lookup: CDR1 MNHEY, CDR2 SMNVEV (reference sequence). The length of the CDR3 is 16 residues. The CDR3: CASSITALGGLVGYTF. CDR3 sequence (DNA): TGTGCCAGCAGTATTACTGCCCTCGGGGGGCTCGTGGGCTACACCTTC.

The V call is TRBV5-4, the J call TRBJ2-7; 9 bases are a match to TRBD1. The V segment lost 2 bases and the J segment 3 bases; nucleotides outside the gene matches: 3. Germline CDR1 and CDR2: SGHNT and YYREEE (reference sequence). This CDR3 has 14 residues. CDR3 sequence (DNA): TGTGCCAGCAGCTTAGGGACAGGGATCTACGAGCAGTACTTC. Protein sequence: CASSLGTGIYEQYF.

The rearrangement uses TRBV7-2 and TRBJ2-5; TRBD2 matches at 8 bases. The CDR3 runs 15 residues. Germline CDR1 reads SGHTA; CDR2 reads FQGNSA. V lost 5 bases, J lost 7 bases, and 12 bases stayed unmatched. The CDR3 spells CASSDPGGRGRTQYF. The CDR3 bases are TGTGCCAGCAGCGACCCGGGGGGGCGGGGGCGGACCCAGTACTTC. The complete variable domain, with remaining parts taken from reference TRBV7-2 and TRBJ2-5, reads GAGVSQSPSNKVTEKGKDVELRCDPISGHTALYWYRQSLGQGLEFLIYFQGNSAPDKSGLPSDRFSAERTGGSVSTLTIQRTQQEDSAVYLCASSDPGGRGRTQYFGPGTRLLVL.

The rearrangement links TRBV21-1 to TRBJ2-1; TRBD2 is taken as the D call from the table, unchecked against the DNA. TRBV21-1 is tagged as a pseudogene. This CDR3 has 18 residues. CDR3 in amino acids: CASSKGLREGRMSYEQFF. The CDR3 region has the DNA TGTGCCAGCAGCAAGGGCTTGCGGGAGGGCCGGATGAGTTATGAGCAGTTCTTC.

V gene TRBV11-2 combines with J gene TRBJ2-1; 10 nucleotides match TRBD2. Germline V gene data show CDR1 as SGHAT and CDR2 as FQNNGV. V shed 2 bases, J shed 5 bases, and the junction held 3 bases outside the gene matches. This CDR3 is built from 15 residues. CDR3 residues: CASSLLLAGDNEQFF. DNA of the CDR3: TGTGCCAGCAGCTTACTCCTAGCGGGAGACAATGAGCAGTTCTTC.

V and J are TRBV5-1 and TRBJ2-7; 7 bases are a match to TRBD2. Germline assignment: CDR1 SGHRS and CDR2 YFSETQ. The CDR3 is 15 amino acids. Unmatched junction bases numbered 9, after V lost 4 bases and J lost 2 bases. CDR3 in amino acids: CASSPGGSATYEQYF. CDR3 sequence (DNA): TGCGCCAGCAGCCCCGGCGGGAGCGCTACCTACGAGCAGTACTTC.

This rearrangement joins TRBV28 to TRBJ2-5; a possible D gene is TRBD1 (7 bases). The V gene lost 9 bases and the J gene lost 5 bases, with 13 bases spanning the gap. This CDR3 is built from 12 residues. Germline assignment: CDR1 MDHEN and CDR2 SYDVKM. CDR3 in amino acids: CASGGGLETQYF. The CDR3 nucleotides read TGTGCCAGTGGAGGGGGCTTGGAGACCCAGTACTTC.

This clone was seen only once. This CDR3 is also generated by other DNA sequences in the sample. V and J are TRBV20-1 and TRBJ2-1, with no clear D. The CDR3 sequence is 10 residues long. Per the germline V gene, CDR1 is DFQATT and CDR2 is SNEGSKA (reference sequence). V was cut by 5 bases and J by 4 bases, with 3 bases left in between. CDR3 region: CSALYNEQFF. The DNA for the CDR3 is TGCAGTGCTCTGTACAATGAGCAGTTCTTC.

The chain uses TRBV9 and TRBJ1-6; D is unresolved. CDR1 and CDR2 (germline): SGDLS, YYNGEE. This CDR3 has 14 amino acids. The ends were cut back, 0 bases at V and 8 bases at J, with 9 bases in the middle. CDR3 residues: CASSVEPDYSPLHF. For the CDR3, the DNA is TGTGCCAGCAGCGTAGAACCCGACTATTCACCCCTCCACTTT.

This clone was picked up one time. The V call is TRBV11-2, the J call TRBJ2-3; 11 nucleotides agree with TRBD2. In germline, CDR1 is SGHAT, CDR2 FQNNGV. This CDR3 has 15 amino acids. V was clipped by 3 bases and J by 4 bases; unmatched bases: 3. CDR3 bases: TGTGCCAGCAGCTTGATAGCGGGAGGGCCAGATACGCAGTATTTT. Its protein is CASSLIAGGPDTQYF.